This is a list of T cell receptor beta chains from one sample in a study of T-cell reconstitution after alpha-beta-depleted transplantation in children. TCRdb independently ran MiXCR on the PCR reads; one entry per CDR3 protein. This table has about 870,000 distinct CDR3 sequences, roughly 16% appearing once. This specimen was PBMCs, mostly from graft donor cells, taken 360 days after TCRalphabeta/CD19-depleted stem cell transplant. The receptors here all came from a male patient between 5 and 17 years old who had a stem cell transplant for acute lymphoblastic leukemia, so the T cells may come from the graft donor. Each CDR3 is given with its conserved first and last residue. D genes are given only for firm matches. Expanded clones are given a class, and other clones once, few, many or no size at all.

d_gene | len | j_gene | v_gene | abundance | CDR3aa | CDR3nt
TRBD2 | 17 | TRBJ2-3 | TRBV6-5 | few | CASSYSLAGEPLNTQYF | TGTGCCAGCAGTTACTCTCTAGCGGGAGAACCCCTCAATACGCAGTATTTT
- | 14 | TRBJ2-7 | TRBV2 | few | CASSGQGNGYEQYF | TGTGCCAGCAGTGGTCAAGGTAATGGGTACGAGCAGTACTTC
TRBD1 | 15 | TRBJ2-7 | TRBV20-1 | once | CSARRTGGGRYEQYF | TGCAGTGCTAGAAGGACAGGGGGCGGTAGGTACGAGCAGTACTTC
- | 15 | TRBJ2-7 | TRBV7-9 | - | CASSLAEGRGYEQYF | TGTGCCAGCAGCTTAGCGGAGGGGAGGGGGTACGAGCAGTACTTC
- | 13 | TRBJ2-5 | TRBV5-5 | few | CASRTDSQETQYF | TGTGCCAGCAGGACGGACAGCCAAGAGACCCAGTACTTC
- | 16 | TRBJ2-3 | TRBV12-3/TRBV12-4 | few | CASSFPRRISTDTQYF | TGTGCCAGCAGTTTTCCCAGGCGGATTAGCACAGATACGCAGTATTTT
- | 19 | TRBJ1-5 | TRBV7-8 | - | CASSLVGAGAPNSNQPQHF | TGTGCCAGCAGCTTAGTAGGGGCGGGGGCTCCGAATAGCAATCAGCCCCAGCATTTT
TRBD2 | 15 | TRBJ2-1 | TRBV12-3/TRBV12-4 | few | CASSLRTSEINEQFF | TGTGCCAGCAGTTTACGGACTAGCGAGATCAATGAGCAGTTCTTC
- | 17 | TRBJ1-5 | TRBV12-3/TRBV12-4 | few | CASSPGDIRNSNQPQHF | TGTGCCAGCAGTCCCGGGGACATTCGAAATAGCAATCAGCCCCAGCATTTT
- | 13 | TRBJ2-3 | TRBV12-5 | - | CASAPLGADTQYF | TGTGCTAGTGCCCCGCTGGGCGCAGATACGCAGTATTTT
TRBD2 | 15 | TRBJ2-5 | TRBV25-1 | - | CASSRGDVFQETQYF | TGTGCCAGCAGTCGGGGGGACGTATTCCAAGAGACCCAGTACTTC
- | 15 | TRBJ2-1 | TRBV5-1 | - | CASSFSGLAIDEQFF | TGCGCCAGCAGCTTTTCAGGGCTAGCGATCGATGAGCAGTTCTTC
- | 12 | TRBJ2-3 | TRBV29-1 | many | CSVGQGSDTQYF | TGCAGCGTTGGTCAAGGTTCAGATACGCAGTATTTT
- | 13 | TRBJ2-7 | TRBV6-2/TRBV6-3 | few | CASKGGAGDEQYF | TGTGCCAGCAAGGGCGGGGCCGGCGACGAGCAGTACTTC
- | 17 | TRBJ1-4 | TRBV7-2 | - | CASSLLPLGGADEKLFF | TGTGCCAGCAGCTTACTCCCTCTGGGGGGGGCGGACGAAAAACTGTTTTTT
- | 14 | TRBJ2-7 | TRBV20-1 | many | CRPTPDRESYEQYF | TGCAGGCCAACGCCGGACCGGGAATCCTACGAGCAGTACTTC
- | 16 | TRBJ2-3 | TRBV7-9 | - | CASSKGQGLGRDTQYF | TGTGCCAGCAGCAAAGGACAGGGACTAGGGAGAGATACGCAGTATTTT
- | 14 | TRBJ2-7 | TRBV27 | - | CASSVRLVPYEQYF | TGTGCCAGCAGTGTCCGACTAGTTCCCTACGAGCAGTACTTC
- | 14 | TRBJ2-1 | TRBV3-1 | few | CASSHMINYNEQFF | TGTGCCAGCAGCCATATGATTAACTACAATGAGCAGTTCTTC
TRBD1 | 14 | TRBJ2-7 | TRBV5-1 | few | CASSLMGQQYEQYF | TGCGCCAGCAGCTTGATGGGACAGCAATACGAGCAGTACTTC
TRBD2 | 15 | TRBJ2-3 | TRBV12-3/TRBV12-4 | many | CASSLAAGVTDTQYF | TGTGCCAGCAGTTTAGCGGCGGGAGTCACAGATACGCAGTATTTT
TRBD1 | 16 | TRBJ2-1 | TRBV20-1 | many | CSARDPRTGLGNEQFF | TGCAGTGCTAGAGATCCCAGGACAGGGTTGGGGAATGAGCAGTTCTTC
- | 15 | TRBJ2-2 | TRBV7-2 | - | CASSLGVSVTGELFF | TGTGCCAGCAGTCTAGGGGTTAGCGTGACCGGGGAGCTGTTTTTT
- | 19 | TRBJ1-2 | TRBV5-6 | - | CASSLVYLAGSQANYGYTF | TGTGCCAGCAGCTTGGTTTATCTCGCAGGATCGCAAGCTAACTATGGCTACACCTTC
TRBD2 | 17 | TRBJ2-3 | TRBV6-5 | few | CASSYSRTSGSTDTQYF | TGTGCCAGCAGTTACTCGAGGACTAGCGGGTCTACAGATACGCAGTATTTT
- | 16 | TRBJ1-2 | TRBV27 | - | CASSYQAGRLVYGYTF | TGTGCCAGCAGTTATCAGGCAGGACGCCTTGTCTATGGCTACACCTTC
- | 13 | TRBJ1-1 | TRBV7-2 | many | CASSLLGDTEAFF | TGTGCCAGCAGCTTACTTGGGGACACTGAAGCTTTCTTT
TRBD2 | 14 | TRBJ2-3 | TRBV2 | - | CASSAAGRWDTQYF | TGTGCCAGCAGTGCAGCGGGACGGTGGGATACGCAGTATTTT
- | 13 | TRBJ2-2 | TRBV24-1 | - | CATSDWDTGELFF | TGTGCCACCAGTGATTGGGACACCGGGGAGCTGTTTTTT
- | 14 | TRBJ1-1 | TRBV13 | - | CASSLVPGSPEAFF | TGTGCCAGCAGCTTAGTCCCGGGAAGCCCTGAAGCTTTCTTT
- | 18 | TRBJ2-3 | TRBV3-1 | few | CASSQERWRAAFGDTQYF | TGTGCCAGCAGCCAAGAGCGGTGGAGGGCGGCCTTTGGGGATACGCAGTATTTT
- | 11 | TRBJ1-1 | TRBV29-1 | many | CSPTTNTEAFF | TGCAGCCCAACCACGAACACTGAAGCTTTCTTT
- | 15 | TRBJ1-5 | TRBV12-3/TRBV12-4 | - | CASSLEQGMVQPQHF | TGTGCCAGCAGTTTGGAGCAGGGGATGGTTCAGCCCCAGCATTTT
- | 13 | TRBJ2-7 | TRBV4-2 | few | CASSQSLSYEQYF | TGTGCCAGCAGCCAATCCCTATCCTACGAGCAGTACTTC
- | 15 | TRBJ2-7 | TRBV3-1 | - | CATSQRFPGAYEQYF | TGTGCCACCAGCCAACGTTTTCCGGGAGCCTACGAGCAGTACTTC
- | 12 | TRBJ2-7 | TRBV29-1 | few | CSVEGGGNEQYF | TGCAGCGTTGAAGGTGGGGGCAACGAGCAGTACTTC
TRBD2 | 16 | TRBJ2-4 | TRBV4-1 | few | CASSLLGVLAGNIQYF | TGCGCCAGCAGCCTCCTAGGCGTCCTAGCGGGAAACATTCAGTACTTC
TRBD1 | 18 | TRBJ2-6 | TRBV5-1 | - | CASRHKPGQGAGANVLTF | TGCGCCAGCAGGCATAAACCGGGACAGGGCGCCGGGGCCAACGTCCTGACTTTC
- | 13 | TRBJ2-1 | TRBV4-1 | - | CASSQVWGDEQFF | TGCGCCAGCAGCCAAGTATGGGGCGACGAGCAGTTCTTC
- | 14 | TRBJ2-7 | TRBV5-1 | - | CASSPEGPIGEQYF | TGCGCCAGCAGCCCAGAGGGACCGATCGGCGAGCAGTACTTC
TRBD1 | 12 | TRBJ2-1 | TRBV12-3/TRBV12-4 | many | CASSSTGTGQFF | TGTGCCAGCAGTTCGACCGGGACAGGGCAGTTCTTC
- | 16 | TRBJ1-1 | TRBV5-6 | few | CASSPGGDVRHTEAFF | TGTGCCAGCAGCCCCGGAGGGGACGTGAGGCACACTGAAGCTTTCTTT
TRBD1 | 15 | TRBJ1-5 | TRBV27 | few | CASSLDRGHNQPQHF | TGTGCCAGCAGTCTGGACAGGGGGCACAATCAGCCCCAGCATTTT
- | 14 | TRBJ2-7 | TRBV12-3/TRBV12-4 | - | CASSTILQSYEQYF | TGTGCCAGCAGTACCATCCTACAATCCTACGAGCAGTACTTC
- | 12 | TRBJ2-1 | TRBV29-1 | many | CSVVVSYNEQFF | TGCAGCGTTGTAGTTTCCTACAATGAGCAGTTCTTC
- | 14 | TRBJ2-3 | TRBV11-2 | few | CASSQGWAVDTQYF | TGTGCCAGCAGCCAAGGGTGGGCGGTCGATACGCAGTATTTT
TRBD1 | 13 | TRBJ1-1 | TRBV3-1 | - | CASSRTGLTEAFF | TGTGCCAGCAGCCGGACAGGGCTCACCGAAGCTTTCTTT
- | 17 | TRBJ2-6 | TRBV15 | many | CATSRPGRVSGANVLTF | TGTGCCACCAGCAGACCCGGCAGAGTGTCTGGGGCCAACGTCCTGACTTTC
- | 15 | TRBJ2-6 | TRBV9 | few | CASGDFISGANVLTF | TGTGCCAGCGGCGACTTCATCTCTGGGGCCAACGTCCTGACTTTC
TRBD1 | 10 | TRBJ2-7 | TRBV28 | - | CASRGTGEYF | TGTGCCAGCAGAGGGACAGGGGAGTACTTC
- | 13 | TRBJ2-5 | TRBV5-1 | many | CASSLQGQETQYF | TGCGCCAGCAGCTTGCAGGGGCAAGAGACCCAGTACTTC